This T cell receptor (beta chain) emerged from a study of shared clonotypes between healthy human individuals. This clone occurred once. One end of the junction does not line up with germline, which may come from a read error. Using immunoSEQ multiplex PCR, the repertoire was profiled, and TCRdb retains in-frame clones only, with some absent. The sample gives 180,000 or so clones, over 85% of which show up once; around 0.067% is in the top ten. The germline V gene encodes CDR1 MDHEN and CDR2 SYDVKM. The CDR3 spans 14 residues. The material sequenced was naive CD4+ T cells sorted from blood. Subset given: CD45RA+ positively selected. The chain employs TRBV28 and TRBJ1-1, with 7 bases identical to TRBD1. The receptor's source is a woman in her twenties or thirties in good health. The CDR3 here is CATEGAQGNAEAFF. CDR3 DNA: TGTGCCACAGAGGGGGCGCAGGGGAACGCTGAAGCTTTCTTT.